Listed below are T cell receptor beta chains from one sample, sequenced in a study of early T cells in non-severe SARS-CoV-2 infection. TCRdb passed the 5' RACE reads through MiXCR, listing each CDR3 protein once. Of about 58,000 distinct CDR3 sequences detected, 7.7% appear once; the ten largest clones hold roughly 3.5%. The sample consisted of whole blood. The receptor set was obtained from an adult who was a healthcare worker with PCR-confirmed SARS-CoV-2 infection or an uninfected control (not recorded which). Each CDR3 is given with its conserved first and last residue. The D gene is left open where the match is weak. Rows give clone size only sometimes, using once, few, many, or a class for an expanded clone.

V,length,size,J,D,CDR3,DNA
TRBV7-6,15,many,TRBJ2-1,NA,CASSLDPGPNNEQFF,TGTGCCAGCAGCTTAGACCCCGGTCCGAACAATGAGCAGTTCTTC
TRBV30,13,many,TRBJ2-3,NA,CAWSVRLRDTQYF,TGTGCCTGGAGTGTACGCTTGAGAGATACGCAGTATTTT
TRBV18,12,NA,TRBJ2-7,NA,CASSPGGLEQYF,TGTGCCAGCTCACCAGGGGGGCTCGAGCAGTACTTC
TRBV19,15,NA,TRBJ2-1,NA,CASRPVGGEYNEQFF,TGTGCCAGTAGACCCGTAGGGGGAGAATACAATGAGCAGTTCTTC
TRBV7-3,14,many,TRBJ2-1,TRBD2,CASSLSPGRNEQFF,TGTGCCAGCAGCTTAAGTCCCGGGAGGAATGAGCAGTTCTTC
TRBV2,15,NA,TRBJ2-1,TRBD2,CASSLTSGRGGEQFF,TGTGCCAGCAGCCTGACTAGCGGGAGAGGAGGTGAGCAGTTCTTC
TRBV6-2/TRBV6-3,13,few,TRBJ2-5,NA,CASKAAARETQYF,TGTGCCAGCAAAGCGGCAGCCCGAGAGACCCAGTACTTC
TRBV3-1,14,many,TRBJ2-7,NA,CASSQGFRSAEQYF,TGTGCCAGCAGCCAAGGATTTAGGAGCGCCGAGCAGTACTTC
TRBV5-1,15,NA,TRBJ2-5,NA,CASSLDSLKVETQYF,TGCGCCAGCAGCTTGGACAGTCTTAAAGTCGAGACCCAGTACTTC
TRBV3-1,12,NA,TRBJ2-7,NA,CASSQAGNEQYF,TGTGCCAGCAGCCAAGCGGGGAACGAGCAGTACTTC
TRBV29-1,13,many,TRBJ1-1,TRBD1,CSVVGQGETEAFF,TGCAGCGTTGTCGGACAGGGAGAGACTGAAGCTTTCTTT
TRBV28,15,NA,TRBJ2-7,TRBD2,CASSLLGGSFYEQYF,TGTGCCAGCAGTCTCCTGGGGGGGAGCTTCTACGAGCAGTACTTC
TRBV7-3,14,NA,TRBJ2-1,NA,CASSSERAYNEQFF,TGTGCCAGCAGCTCCGAGAGGGCCTACAATGAGCAGTTCTTC
TRBV2,11,few,TRBJ1-1,NA,CASSDGYEAFF,TGTGCCAGCAGTGACGGCTATGAAGCTTTCTTT
TRBV7-3,17,NA,TRBJ2-5,TRBD2,CASSRGPSGRAQETQYF,TGTGCCAGCAGCAGAGGGCCCAGCGGGAGGGCCCAAGAGACCCAGTACTTC
TRBV6-6,14,few,TRBJ2-1,NA,CASSYRLQIGEQFF,TGTGCCAGCAGTTACCGACTTCAAATAGGGGAGCAGTTCTTC
TRBV28,13,many,TRBJ2-7,NA,CATCVGAFHEQYF,TGTGCCACTTGCGTGGGAGCCTTCCACGAGCAGTACTTC
TRBV19,15,few,TRBJ1-2,NA,CASSTGWTQLYDYTF,TGTGCCAGTAGTACCGGATGGACGCAGCTATATGACTACACCTTC
TRBV2,13,few,TRBJ1-5,NA,CASRMDSNQPQHF,TGTGCCAGCAGAATGGATAGCAATCAGCCCCAGCATTTT
TRBV7-9,17,many,TRBJ1-2,NA,CASSSTGQGVANYGYTF,TGTGCCAGCAGCTCGACGGGGCAAGGAGTAGCTAACTATGGCTACACCTTC
TRBV28,13,NA,TRBJ1-1,NA,CGSSTQSKIEAFF,TGTGGCAGCAGCACCCAAAGTAAGATAGAAGCTTTCTTT
TRBV29-1,12,many,TRBJ2-7,NA,CSVEDGGYEQYF,TGCAGCGTTGAAGATGGGGGGTACGAGCAGTACTTC
TRBV7-3,13,few,TRBJ2-5,TRBD1,CASSGGQGETQYF,TGTGCCAGCAGCGGGGGACAGGGGGAGACCCAGTACTTC
TRBV7-2,12,many,TRBJ2-1,NA,CASSRRGNEQFF,TGTGCCAGCAGCCGACGCGGAAATGAGCAGTTCTTC
TRBV2,15,many,TRBJ2-2,NA,CASSEITPQSGELFF,TGTGCCAGCAGTGAGATAACTCCCCAAAGCGGGGAGCTGTTTTTT
TRBV6-5,15,NA,TRBJ1-1,TRBD1,CASSYAGTGGTEAFF,TGTGCCAGCAGTTACGCTGGGACAGGGGGAACTGAAGCTTTCTTT
TRBV4-1,14,NA,TRBJ1-1,NA,CASSQDVAYTEAFF,TGCGCCAGCAGCCAAGATGTAGCCTACACTGAAGCTTTCTTT